Presented here are 26 T cell receptor beta chains from one specimen sequenced in a study of blood T cells in healthy people across ages. Primed by a sample-barcoded 5' primer and a J-beta primer mix, a second PCR proceeded for 7 to 11 cycles. TCRdb reprocessed the 5' RACE reads via MiXCR and lists one record per CDR3 protein. The sample carries about 1.4 million distinct CDR3 sequences, almost 60% recorded once. The material sequenced was blood. The receptors were sampled from a man between 18 and 35 years old in good health.

The chain uses TRBV6-6 and TRBJ1-1; TRBD1 is a possible D gene (5 bases). Trimming stripped 6 bases from V and 0 bases from J, with 20 bases between. There are 17 residues in the CDR3. Per germline, CDR1 MNHNY and CDR2 SVGAGI (reference sequence). The CDR3 sequence is CASRPRQILRMNTEAFF. The DNA of the CDR3 is TGTGCCAGCAGGCCTCGACAGATATTGCGAATGAACACTGAAGCTTTCTTT.

The gene calls are TRBV16 and TRBJ1-5; D is perhaps TRBD1 (5 bases). V shed 5 bases and J shed 3 bases, with 14 bases lying between them. Germline V gene lookup returns CDR1 KGHSY and CDR2 FQNENV. The CDR3 length is 15 residues. The CDR3 is CASSRGRANNQPQHF. The CDR3 DNA reads as TGTGCCAGCAGCAGGGGAAGGGCGAACAATCAGCCCCAGCATTTT.

This clonotype was recorded at least ten times. The CDR3 is CSARDNEQFF. In nucleotides, the CDR3 is TGCAGTGCTAGAGATAATGAGCAGTTCTTC. This sequence joins TRBV20-1 and TRBJ2-1; D is unresolved. CDR1 and CDR2 from the germline V gene are DFQATT and SNEGSKA (reference sequence). This CDR3 contains 10 residues. The V and J ends lost 0 bases and 7 bases respectively, with 1 base between them.

V is TRBV6-5 and J is TRBJ2-5, with 7 positions matching TRBD2. V dropped 5 bases and J dropped 5; count of bases not matched to a gene: 11. CDR3 size: 15 residues. CDR1 is MNHEY and CDR2 is SVGAGI in the germline V gene. CDR3 nucleotides: TGTGCCAGCAGTGTCGTCAGGAGCGGGGCGGAGACCCAGTACTTC. This encodes CASSVVRSGAETQYF.

The chain recombines TRBV4-1 with TRBJ2-1; TRBD2 aligns across 15 bases. Germline V lookup: CDR1 MGHRA, CDR2 YSYEKL. The V gene end was trimmed by 0 bases and the J gene end by 10 bases; junction bases not matched to a gene: 7. The CDR3 is 17 amino acids. As DNA, the CDR3 is TGCGCCAGCAGCCAAGATGGACTAGCGGGAGGGCCGGGGGAGCAGTTCTTC. Protein: CASSQDGLAGGPGEQFF.

Only a few counts were recorded for this clonotype. CDR3 bases: TGTGCCAGCAGCCCCCGACTCGTCCTGACTTTC. Translation gives CASSPRLVLTF. The genes are TRBV11-2 and TRBJ2-6; D unresolved. CDR3 size: 11 residues. Germline values: CDR1 SGHAT, CDR2 FQNNGV. Trimming took 5 bases from V and 12 from J, leaving 8 bases between them.

This clonotype was seen only a few times. The chain is built from TRBV6-5 and TRBJ2-1, with D perhaps matching TRBD2 (6 bases). Trimming took 6 bases from V and 0 from J, leaving 15 bases between them. In germline, CDR1 is MNHEY, CDR2 SVGAGI. The CDR3 consists of 16 residues. The CDR3 spells CASSRMGRGSYNEQFF. CDR3 sequence (DNA): TGTGCCAGCAGCCGGATGGGGCGGGGCTCCTACAATGAGCAGTTCTTC.

V and J are TRBV12-3 or TRBV12-4 and TRBJ1-2; TRBD1 might be the D (6 bases). Trimming left V 5 bases short and J 7 bases short, with 14 bases between. The CDR3 contains 13 residues. The CDR3 DNA sequence: TGTGCCAGCAGTGTGGAAGAACAGGGTGGCTACACCTTC. As protein: CASSVEEQGGYTF.

With regard to this clonotype: Sequence at one end of the junction differs from germline and may be a read error. The rearrangement joins TRBV12-3 or TRBV12-4 to TRBJ2-5, with D perhaps TRBD1 or TRBD2 (5 bases each). The CDR3 is 14 amino acids. The CDR3 is CASSVALGVETQYF. As DNA, the CDR3 is TGTGCCAGCAGTGTAGCGCTAGGGGTAGAGACCCAGTACTTC.

The CDR3 loop is CSARLQDEQYF. The CDR3 nucleotides are TGCAGTGCTAGACTTCAAGACGAGCAGTACTTC. The chain employs TRBV20-1 and TRBJ2-5; D is uncertain. The DNA end is a closer match to TRBJ2-7, so the J assignment may be wrong. The CDR3 is 11 residues long. The germline V gene has CDR1 DFQATT and CDR2 SNEGSKA (reference sequence).

The chain couples TRBV4-1 to TRBJ2-7, with 9 bases identical to TRBD2. Germline V gene data show CDR1 as MGHRA and CDR2 as YSYEKL. The CDR3 sequence is 17 residues long. Trimming removed 3 bases from V and 0 bases from J; junction bases left unmatched: 9. The CDR3 sequence: CASSQGGGVPASYEQYF. Here the CDR3 DNA reads TGCGCCAGCAGCCAGGGCGGGGGGGTCCCAGCCTCCTACGAGCAGTACTTC.

The chain is built from TRBV29-1 and TRBJ2-1, with 12 bases lining up with TRBD2. This CDR3 spans 13 amino acids. Looked up from germline, CDR1 is SQVTM and CDR2 is ANQGSEA. V trimming: 5 bases; J trimming: 9 bases; junction bases outside the gene matches: 5. The DNA for the CDR3 is TGCAGCGTTAGACTAGCGGGAGAGGGTGAGCAGTTCTTC. This encodes CSVRLAGEGEQFF.

The sample holds a few counts of this clonotype. V and J are TRBV12-3 or TRBV12-4 and TRBJ2-5; D perhaps matches TRBD2 (7 bases). The CDR3 spans 16 residues. V was cut by 3 bases and J by 3 bases, with 17 bases left in between. Here the CDR3 DNA reads TGTGCCAGCAGTTTGGAGGCGGGGGCTATAAAAGAGACCCAGTACTTC. It yields the protein CASSLEAGAIKETQYF.

The chain is built from TRBV18 and TRBJ2-1; possible D gene TRBD1, 6 bases. The J call may be in error: the DNA end matches TRBJ2-7 better. The CDR3 has 13 residues. Germline assignment: CDR1 KGHSH and CDR2 LQKENI. This chain's CDR3 is CASSRTENNEQYF. The CDR3 DNA sequence: TGTGCCAGCTCGCGGACAGAGAACAATGAGCAGTACTTC.

This clonotype was observed a handful of times. The chain recombines TRBV2 with TRBJ2-5; 7 bases agree with TRBD2. Germline V CDR1 and CDR2: SNHLY, FYNNEI. V dropped 3 bases and J dropped 5; count of bases not matched to a gene: 6. This CDR3 has 14 amino acids. This chain's CDR3 is CASSDGLGMETQYF. The CDR3 DNA reads as TGTGCCAGCAGTGACGGACTAGGGATGGAGACCCAGTACTTC. Looking up the rest from reference TRBV2 and TRBJ2-5 gives the full variable domain: EPEVTQTPSHQVTQMGQEVILRCVPISNHLYFYWYRQILGQKVEFLVSFYNNEISEKSEIFDDQFSVERPDGSNFTLKIRSTKLEDSAMYFCASSDGLGMETQYFGPGTRLLVL.

The rearrangement links TRBV5-1 to TRBJ1-2; D is unresolved. The V end was cut by 4 bases, the J end by 5 bases, with 21 bases between. Germline-derived CDR1 and CDR2 are SGHRS and YFSETQ. The CDR3 contains 16 residues. The CDR3 nucleotides read TGCGCCAGCAGCACGGATGTCGGCCGGGTTGGTTATGGCTACACCTTC. Residues: CASSTDVGRVGYGYTF.

This clonotype was seen a single time. This rearrangement joins TRBV4-1 to TRBJ1-2; D unresolved. Germline CDR1 reads MGHRA; CDR2 reads YSYEKL. V was cut by 0 bases and J by 6 bases, with 17 bases left in between. This CDR3 spans 16 amino acids. The CDR3 nucleotides read TGCGCCAGCAGCCAAGAAAGCGTGTCAGCGGCGGATGGCTACACCTTC. It yields the protein CASSQESVSAADGYTF.

DNA of the CDR3: TGTGCCACCGGACAACTAGCACTACAAGAGACCCAGTACTTC. This codes for CATGQLALQETQYF. The chain is built from TRBV15 and TRBJ2-5, with D maybe TRBD2 (6 bases). The CDR3 length is 14 residues. Trimming cost V 8 bases and J 2 bases, with 15 bases left between them. Germline-derived CDR1 and CDR2 are LNHNV and YYDKDF (reference sequence).

The rearrangement links TRBV10-2 to TRBJ2-4; 7 bases are a match to TRBD1. The DNA end is a closer match to TRBJ2-7, so the J assignment may be wrong. Germline V CDR1 and CDR2: WSHSY, SAAADI. CDR3 size: 14 residues. The CDR3 region has the DNA TGCGCCAGCAGTGAGGACAGGGTGGCCTACGAGCAGTACTTC. Its translation: CASSEDRVAYEQYF.

This clonotype was observed a few times. The V and J genes are TRBV4-2 and TRBJ2-1, with D perhaps matching TRBD1 or TRBD2 (5 bases each). The V end lost 1 base, the J end lost 15 bases, and 10 bases lay between the germline ends. The CDR3 has 11 amino acids. Germline assignment: CDR1 LGHNA and CDR2 YNFKEQ. The CDR3 reads CASSQGGPRFF. CDR3 nucleotide sequence: TGTGCCAGCAGCCAAGGGGGACCTCGGTTCTTC.

The CDR3 spells CASSLKGGDGYTF. In nucleotides, the CDR3 is TGTGCCAGCAGTTTAAAGGGGGGAGATGGCTACACCTTC. V gene TRBV12-3 or TRBV12-4 combines with J gene TRBJ1-2; the D gene is possibly TRBD1 (6 bases). V gave up 2 bases and J gave up 6 bases, with 10 bases separating them. The CDR3 totals 13 residues.

There are a few counts of this clonotype. The rearrangement uses TRBV12-3 or TRBV12-4 and TRBJ2-7; D not resolved. The CDR3 is made up of 14 amino acids. V was clipped by 6 bases and J by 0 bases, with 12 bases between them. The CDR3 spells CASSDDTYSYEQYF. In nucleotides, the CDR3 is TGTGCCAGCAGCGACGACACTTACTCCTACGAGCAGTACTTC.

The chain carries TRBV7-9 and TRBJ2-7; 7 bases are shared with TRBD1. Per germline, CDR1 SEHNR and CDR2 FQNEAQ (reference sequence). This CDR3 is built from 15 residues. V trimming: 0 bases; J trimming: 7 bases; junction bases outside the gene matches: 9. CDR3 bases: TGTGCCAGCAGCTTAGCGGAAAGGGGGCGCTGGGAGCAGTACTTC. Residues: CASSLAERGRWEQYF.

This clonotype was counted only a few times. The J gene is TRBJ2-1, the V gene TRBV12-3 or TRBV12-4, with D possibly being TRBD1 (5 bases). V was clipped by 2 bases and J by 5 bases, with 10 bases between them. The CDR3 runs 14 residues. This CDR3 reads CASSLHQGDNEQFF. CDR3 sequence (DNA): TGTGCCAGCAGTTTACACCAGGGCGACAATGAGCAGTTCTTC.

This clonotype was detected many times. This rearrangement joins TRBV14 to TRBJ1-1; no clear D. There are 14 residues in the CDR3. Germline loops: CDR1 SGHDN, CDR2 FVKESK. Trimming took off 4 bases at V and 4 bases at J, with 13 bases between the two ends. The CDR3 DNA follows: TGTGCCAGCAGCCCCGGGGTCCGGATCACTGAAGCTTTCTTT. Its translation: CASSPGVRITEAFF.

Note on this clonotype: The junction and the germline gene differ at one end; a read error may be behind it. The CDR3 DNA reads as TGTACCAGCAGTTTAGACACTCTCTCCTACAATGAGCAGTTCTTC. This gives the protein CTSSLDTLSYNEQFF. The V and J genes are TRBV27 and TRBJ2-1; D ambiguous. Per the germline V gene, CDR1 is MNHEY and CDR2 is SMNVEV (reference sequence). This CDR3 spans 15 amino acids.